Listed below are T cell receptor beta chains from one sample, sequenced in a study of identical twins. TCRdb itself ran the 5' RACE reads through MiXCR, one entry per CDR3 protein. The sample has more than 1.5 million distinct CDR3 sequences, roughly a third seen once. Sequencing was carried out using cord blood. The receptors originated from a newborn girl in good health. Both conserved end residues are part of each CDR3. D genes are given only for firm matches. Size tells how often a clone was seen (once, few, many) or the class of an expanded clone, and some rows leave it out.

J gene | clone size | D gene | V gene | CDR3 DNA | CDR3 protein
TRBJ2-3 | - | - | TRBV28 | TGTGCCAGCAGTTTGTGGCGGGACGGCACAGATACGCAGTATTTT | CASSLWRDGTDTQYF
TRBJ2-7 | - | - | TRBV29-1 | TGCAGCGTTGACCCCAGTAATGAGCAGTACTTC | CSVDPSNEQYF
TRBJ2-2 | few | - | TRBV6-2/TRBV6-3 | TGTGCCAGCAGTTGGCGGTCCGGGGAGCTGTTTTTT | CASSWRSGELFF
TRBJ1-1 | - | - | TRBV7-9 | TGTGCCAGCAGCTTAGATGATGAGGTTGAAGCTTTCTTT | CASSLDDEVEAFF
TRBJ2-1 | - | - | TRBV5-6 | TGTGCCAGCAGCAACATCACACGGACTCGTTTTAATGAGCAGTTCTTC | CASSNITRTRFNEQFF
TRBJ2-7 | - | - | TRBV11-2 | TGTGCCAGCAGCTTAAGTGTAGTTGCCCCCTACGAGCAGTACTTC | CASSLSVVAPYEQYF
TRBJ1-4 | few | - | TRBV29-1 | TGCAGCGTCCCGGGTCCTCCCCGAGGTGAAAAACTGTTTTTT | CSVPGPPRGEKLFF
TRBJ2-1 | few | TRBD2 | TRBV27 | TGTGCCAGCCCGGGAGGGCCGGGGAATGAGCAGTTCTTC | CASPGGPGNEQFF
TRBJ2-7 | few | - | TRBV5-1 | TGCGCCAGCAGGGCGTTCACCTACGAGCAGTACTTC | CASRAFTYEQYF
TRBJ2-3 | few | - | TRBV20-1 | TGCAGTGCTAGTGTCCCGGGCGCAGATACGCAGTATTTT | CSASVPGADTQYF
TRBJ2-1 | - | - | TRBV10-1 | TGCGCCAGCAGTGCGGACAGTGACGAGCAGTTCTTC | CASSADSDEQFF
TRBJ2-7 | - | - | TRBV6-5 | TGTGCCAGCAGTTACGGATTTACAGGGAGCTCCTACGAGCAGTACTTC | CASSYGFTGSSYEQYF
TRBJ2-1 | few | TRBD2 | TRBV20-1 | TGCAGTGCTAGCTCGTTGCGGGGGGTCGACAATGAGCAGTTCTTC | CSASSLRGVDNEQFF
TRBJ2-3 | - | - | TRBV5-1 | TGCGCCAGCAGCCCCTCGGCAGGCCTTTTAGATACGCAGTATTTT | CASSPSAGLLDTQYF
TRBJ2-5 | few | - | TRBV7-2 | TGTGCCAGCAGCTCCACCGGGACCCGGTACCAAGAGACCCAGTACTTC | CASSSTGTRYQETQYF
TRBJ1-2 | - | - | TRBV3-1 | TGTGCCAGCAGCCAAGGGGGAACAGGAATACATTATGGCTACACCTTC | CASSQGGTGIHYGYTF
TRBJ2-2 | - | - | TRBV7-2 | TGTGCCAGCAGCTTAGCGCGTTTCTTTTGGGGGAACACCGGGGAGCTGTTTTTT | CASSLARFFWGNTGELFF
TRBJ2-5 | - | - | TRBV5-8 | TGTGCCAGCACTAACCCTGGGGGGACCCAGTACTTC | CASTNPGGTQYF
TRBJ2-1 | few | - | TRBV3-1 | TGTGCCAGCAGCCAATTAGGGCGAGATGAGCAGTTCTTC | CASSQLGRDEQFF
TRBJ2-1 | - | - | TRBV29-1 | TGCAGCGTTGAGCGACCCCAAGAGACCCAGTTCTTC | CSVERPQETQFF
TRBJ1-2 | few | - | TRBV7-2 | TGTGCCAGCAGCTTGGTGTCATCCTGGGATGGCTACACCTTC | CASSLVSSWDGYTF
TRBJ1-6 | - | TRBD1 | TRBV12-3/TRBV12-4 | TGTGCCAGCAGTTTGGGGTGGGACAGTCCGAATTCACCCCTCCACTTT | CASSLGWDSPNSPLHF
TRBJ2-7 | - | - | TRBV11-2 | TGTGCCAGCAGCTTAGCCCCGCTAGCCCACAATGAGCAGTACTTC | CASSLAPLAHNEQYF
TRBJ1-1 | - | - | TRBV2 | TGTGCCAGCAGTCCCGCGAGGGGAGACACTGAAGCTTTCTTT | CASSPARGDTEAFF
TRBJ2-1 | - | TRBD1 | TRBV25-1 | TGTGCCAGCAAAGCCAGGACAGGGGGCAATGAGCAGTTCTTC | CASKARTGGNEQFF
TRBJ1-4 | few | - | TRBV5-1 | TGCGCCTCAAAGCAGGGCCGATATAATGAAAAACTGTTTTTT | CASKQGRYNEKLFF
TRBJ2-1 | few | - | TRBV20-1 | TGCAGTGCTAGAGTGCAAAGCGCCTACAATGAGCAGTTCTTC | CSARVQSAYNEQFF
TRBJ2-7 | - | TRBD1 | TRBV20-1 | TGCAGTGCTAGAAAGGACAGGGGTGCTGAGCAGTACTTC | CSARKDRGAEQYF
TRBJ1-2 | few | TRBD1 | TRBV12-3/TRBV12-4 | TGTGCCAGCAGTAGAGACAGGGGATTCAACTATGGCTACACCTTC | CASSRDRGFNYGYTF
TRBJ2-3 | many | - | TRBV27 | TGTGCCAGCAGTTCCGACTATTGCACAGATACGCAGTATTTT | CASSSDYCTDTQYF
TRBJ2-7 | - | - | TRBV9 | TGTGCCAGCAGCGTAGCGCTAGCCGGTATCTACGAGCAGTACTTC | CASSVALAGIYEQYF
TRBJ1-5 | many | TRBD1 | TRBV6-5 | TGTGCCTCCGGACAGGGACAGCCCCAGCATTTT | CASGQGQPQHF
TRBJ2-3 | few | - | TRBV10-3 | TGTGCCATCAGTGCCTCGGGACCAAGCACAGATACGCAGTATTTT | CAISASGPSTDTQYF
TRBJ2-7 | - | - | TRBV27 | TGTGCCAGCAGTTTATCGGTCGTCAGCTCCTACGAGCAGTACTTC | CASSLSVVSSYEQYF
TRBJ2-7 | - | - | TRBV12-3/TRBV12-4 | TGTGCCAGCAGTTTTCCGGGGGTCGAGCAGTACTTC | CASSFPGVEQYF
TRBJ1-4 | - | - | TRBV7-2 | TGTACCAGCAGCTTAGGACAAAATAATGAAAAACTGTTTTTT | CTSSLGQNNEKLFF
TRBJ2-7 | - | TRBD1 | TRBV10-2 | TGCGCCAGCAGTCCGGACAGGGTAAAGACCCGGTACTTC | CASSPDRVKTRYF
TRBJ1-2 | - | - | TRBV12-3/TRBV12-4 | TGTGCCAGCAGGAGTGGATCTAACTATGGCTACACCTTC | CASRSGSNYGYTF
TRBJ1-5 | - | - | TRBV10-3 | TGTGCCATCAGTGCAATAGGGCGCAATCAGCCCCAGCATTTT | CAISAIGRNQPQHF
TRBJ1-1 | few | - | TRBV7-9 | TGTGCCAGCAGCTTAACTAGGGTGGCCCCCTTGAACACTGAAGCTTTCTTT | CASSLTRVAPLNTEAFF
TRBJ1-2 | few | - | TRBV6-1 | TGTGCCAGCAGTGCGGACGTACGCTATGGCTACACCTTC | CASSADVRYGYTF
TRBJ2-3 | - | - | TRBV28 | TGTGCCAGCACTCAGCTTAGCACAGATACGCAGTATTTT | CASTQLSTDTQYF
TRBJ1-5 | - | TRBD1 | TRBV6-1 | TGTGCCAGCACTACGGGACAGCTCGATCAGCCCCAGCATTTT | CASTTGQLDQPQHF
TRBJ1-1 | few | TRBD1 | TRBV7-6 | TGTGCCAGCAGCTCCCCAGGGGGCAGTGGTACTGAAGCTTTCTTT | CASSSPGGSGTEAFF